Each of the 27 T cell receptor beta chains below was sequenced from the same sample in a study of spatial heterogeneity in lung cancer. Study-wide results and caveats: Expanded alpha and beta TCR counts within tumors tracked tumor mutation counts.

TCRdb redid the calling of the 5' RACE reads with MiXCR, one entry per CDR3 protein. In the table there are roughly 8,300 distinct CDR3 sequences, 5% of which are singletons. For these receptors, no antigen is known. The time point denotes: sample taken at primary tumor resection. The sequenced sample was lung tumor tissue, obtained at surgery. These receptors were taken from a female donor with early-stage non-small cell lung cancer.

This clonotype has at least ten counts. V and J are TRBV4-2 and TRBJ2-2; 11 nucleotides agree with TRBD2. CDR3 length: 16 amino acids. The ends lost 3 bases at V and 8 bases at J; junction bases unmatched: 8. CDR1 and CDR2 from the germline V gene are LGHNA and YNFKEQ. Here the CDR3 reads CASSQTSGTEHGELFF. In DNA, the CDR3 is TGTGCCAGCAGCCAGACTAGCGGGACCGAACATGGGGAGCTGTTTTTT.

This clonotype came up many times. V gene TRBV23-1 combines with J gene TRBJ2-7, with 7 bases fitting TRBD1. TRBV23-1 is identified as an open reading frame with a role that is uncertain. The CDR3 is made up of 13 amino acids. Germline trimming cut 4 bases from V and 1 base from J; bases unmatched to any gene: 1. The CDR3 sequence is CASSRDSSYEQYF. The DNA for the CDR3 is TGCGCCAGCAGTCGGGACAGTTCCTACGAGCAGTACTTC.

Relative to its sample, this clonotype is medium-sized. V gene TRBV13 combines with J gene TRBJ1-1; D possibly corresponds to TRBD1 (5 bases). Germline V gene sequence: CDR1 PRHDT, CDR2 FYEKMQ (reference sequence). This CDR3 contains 15 residues. V gave up 3 bases and J gave up 1 base, with 12 bases separating them. The CDR3: CASSFGGTANTEAFF. For the CDR3, the DNA is TGTGCCAGCAGCTTTGGGGGGACCGCGAACACTGAAGCTTTCTTT.

This clonotype was observed many times. The CDR3 region is CASLYGGNTEAFF. The CDR3 DNA sequence: TGTGCCAGCTTATACGGGGGGAACACTGAAGCTTTCTTT. The J gene is TRBJ1-1, the V gene TRBV6-1; tentative D call: TRBD1 (5 bases). Germline loops: CDR1 MNHNS, CDR2 SASEGT. V lost 8 bases and J lost 1, with 11 bases in between. The CDR3 extends over 13 amino acids.

In its sample, this clonotype ranks as medium-sized. The J gene is TRBJ1-6, the V gene TRBV7-3, with a tentative D call TRBD1 (5 bases). V was clipped by 2 bases and J by 7 bases, with 15 bases between them. The V gene's germline CDR1 is SGHTA and CDR2 FQGTGA. This CDR3 is 16 amino acids long. CDR3 bases: TGTGCCAGCAGCTTATTAGGGGCCGGGTTAAATTCACCCCTCCACTTT. Protein sequence: CASSLLGAGLNSPLHF.

This clonotype occurred many times. The chain uses TRBV7-3 and TRBJ2-3, with 8 bases fitting TRBD1. After removal of 2 bases from V and 6 bases from J, the junction contained 4 bases not matched to a gene. The germline V gene encodes CDR1 SGHTA and CDR2 FQGTGA. The CDR3 has 14 amino acids. The CDR3 loop is CASSLSQGDDTQYF. CDR3 bases: TGTGCCAGCAGCTTATCACAGGGGGACGATACGCAGTATTTT.

This clonotype was recorded many times. This rearrangement joins TRBV9 to TRBJ2-5; D may be TRBD2 (5 bases). V was cut by 0 bases and J by 1 base, with 10 bases left in between. The germline V gene encodes CDR1 SGDLS and CDR2 YYNGEE. The length of the CDR3 is 15 residues. The CDR3: CASSVGASFQETQYF. CDR3 coding DNA: TGTGCCAGCAGCGTAGGGGCTAGCTTCCAAGAGACCCAGTACTTC.

This clonotype was found many times. J is TRBJ2-7 and V is TRBV7-8; 12 bases align to TRBD2. This CDR3 comprises 16 residues. Trimming at V came to 5 bases and at J to 0 bases, leaving 5 bases not matched to a gene. In germline, CDR1 is SGHVS, CDR2 FQNEAQ. The CDR3 DNA is TGTGCCAGCAGCGCCTTACTAGCGGGAGGCTCCTACGAGCAGTACTTC. This encodes CASSALLAGGSYEQYF. The full variable domain, completed using reference TRBV7-8 and TRBJ2-7, is GAGVSQSPRYKVAKRGQDVALRCDPISGHVSLFWYQQALGQGPEFLTYFQNEAQLDKSGLPSDRFFAERPEGSVSTLKIQRTQQEDSAVYLCASSALLAGGSYEQYFGPGTRLTVT.

By share of the sample, this clonotype is medium-sized. The genes are TRBV28 and TRBJ2-4; 10 nucleotides line up with TRBD2. Germline trimming cut 3 bases from V and 1 base from J; bases unmatched to any gene: 0. Germline CDR1 reads MDHEN; CDR2 reads SYDVKM. The CDR3 runs to 15 residues. CDR3 amino acids: CASSFSGGAKNIQYF. The CDR3 DNA reads as TGTGCCAGCAGTTTTAGCGGGGGGGCCAAAAACATTCAGTACTTC.

There are a few counts of this clonotype. The J gene is TRBJ1-2, the V gene TRBV20-1; TRBD1 matches at 9 bases. The germline V gene has CDR1 DFQATT and CDR2 SNEGSKA (reference sequence). Trimming removed 4 bases from V and 7 bases from J; junction bases left unmatched: 19. The CDR3 has 17 residues. CDR3 nucleotides: TGCAGTGCTAAAGGAAGTGTGATCGGGACAGGGAAGCGTGGCTACACCTTC. Amino acid sequence: CSAKGSVIGTGKRGYTF.

In its sample, this clonotype was seen a few times. A read error may be the cause here, since a much bigger clone is one base away. The limits of the CDR3 on the DNA are not certain, so only TCRdb's listed CDR3 is given. V usage is TRBV6-1 and J usage is TRBJ1-2; the DNA was not compared with TRBD1, the D call given in the table. The CDR3 has 15 residues if both end residues are counted. The germline V gene encodes CDR1 MNHNS and CDR2 SASEGT. This chain's CDR3 is CASSWGSGSGYGYNF.

This clonotype was observed a few times. V is TRBV4-2 and J is TRBJ2-7; D is uncertain. V lost 0 bases and J lost 7, with 13 bases in between. The CDR3 runs to 14 residues. From germline, CDR1 is LGHNA and CDR2 YNFKEQ. CDR3 nucleotide sequence: TGTGCCAGCAGCCAAGATCCTGATTTAGGTGAGCAGTACTTC. Amino acid sequence: CASSQDPDLGEQYF.

In its sample, this clonotype is medium-sized. This sequence joins TRBV20-1 and TRBJ1-5, with D possibly TRBD1 on 6 matching bases. The V gene lost 4 bases and the J gene lost 3 bases, with 16 bases spanning the gap. This CDR3 has 15 amino acids. Germline V gene lookup returns CDR1 DFQATT and CDR2 SNEGSKA (reference sequence). The CDR3 loop is CSANNPGQINQPQHF. The CDR3 DNA reads TGCAGTGCTAACAATCCCGGACAGATCAATCAGCCCCAGCATTTT.

This clonotype was observed at least ten times. The chain recombines TRBV6-5 with TRBJ2-5, with a weak D call TRBD1 (5 bases). CDR3 length: 13 residues. V was cut by 6 bases and J by 5 bases, with 13 bases left in between. Germline V lookup: CDR1 MNHEY, CDR2 SVGAGI. CDR3 in DNA: TGTGCCAGCAGCCCCAGGGTCCGCGAGACCCAGTACTTC. Translating it yields CASSPRVRETQYF.

This clonotype was found many times. V is TRBV28 and J is TRBJ1-2; the D is unclear. V lost 6 bases and J lost 6, with 14 bases in between. The CDR3 consists of 13 residues. The germline CDR1 and CDR2 sequences are MDHEN and SYDVKM. The CDR3 DNA is TGTGCCAGCAGCTACCCAAACCGCGATGGCTACACCTTC. Its translation: CASSYPNRDGYTF.

By share, this clonotype counts as medium-sized. This chain links TRBV10-2 with TRBJ2-3; no clear D. Trimming shortened V by 3 bases and J by 6 bases, and 7 bases separated the two germline ends. The CDR3 is 12 amino acids. Germline lookup yields CDR1 WSHSY and CDR2 SAAADI. The CDR3 DNA sequence: TGCGCCAGCAGTGAACAAGGGGATACGCAGTATTTT. Translation: CASSEQGDTQYF.

Ten or more counts support this clonotype. V usage is TRBV7-9 and J usage is TRBJ2-7; perhaps TRBD2 as D (5 bases). Trimming removed 5 bases from V and 0 bases from J, with 11 bases in between. CDR3 length: 14 amino acids. In germline, CDR1 is SEHNR, CDR2 FQNEAQ (reference sequence). The CDR3 loop is CASSPPAGSYEQYF. Here the CDR3 DNA reads TGTGCCAGCAGCCCTCCGGCGGGCTCCTACGAGCAGTACTTC.

This clonotype is deemed medium-sized. The J gene is TRBJ2-2, the V gene TRBV10-3, with D maybe TRBD2 (5 bases). This CDR3 comprises 14 residues. V shed 8 bases and J shed 0 bases, with 10 bases lying between them. CDR1 and CDR2 from the germline V gene are ENHRY and SYGVKD. The CDR3 region is CAIPDSANTGELFF. CDR3 bases: TGTGCCATCCCGGACTCCGCGAACACCGGGGAGCTGTTTTTT.

This clonotype was recorded at least ten times. The germline gene is not matched at one end of the junction; a read error may be the cause. The chain is built from TRBV5-1 and TRBJ2-7; TRBD2 matches at 14 bases. Per germline, CDR1 SGHRS and CDR2 YFSETQ. CDR3 length: 15 residues. The CDR3 protein is CASNLGLAGVGEQYF. CDR3 coding DNA: TGCGCCAGCAACTTGGGACTAGCGGGAGTGGGGGAGCAGTACTTC.

Only a few counts were recorded for this clonotype. A much larger clone sits a single nucleotide away, making a read error possible. The chain carries TRBV6-2 or TRBV6-3 and TRBJ1-2; D is unresolved. The germline CDR1 and CDR2 sequences are MNHEY and SVGEGT. The CDR3 runs to 13 residues. In DNA form, the CDR3 reads TGTGCCAGCAGTAAAACAAAGACGGTTGGCTACCCCTTC. Amino acid sequence: CASSKTKTVGYPF.

Regarding this clonotype: A read error may account for a junction end that differs from germline. The CDR3 DNA is TGTGCCAGTAGTCAACACCTGACAGGGGCCGAAGAGCAGCACTTC. Protein sequence: CASSQHLTGAEEQHF. V usage is TRBV19 and J usage is TRBJ2-7; TRBD1 agrees at 8 bases. The CDR3 covers 15 residues. CDR1 and CDR2 (germline): LNHDA, SQIVND (reference sequence).

The V and J genes are TRBV27 and TRBJ2-3, with TRBD1 identical over 8 bases. Germline V CDR1 and CDR2: MNHEY, SMNVEV (reference sequence). The CDR3 runs to 18 residues. V dropped 1 base and J dropped 0; count of bases not matched to a gene: 9. The CDR3 protein is CASSLYPQGVPSTDTQYF. DNA for the CDR3: TGTGCCAGCAGTTTATACCCACAGGGGGTTCCTAGCACAGATACGCAGTATTTT.

This clonotype was counted at least ten times. This chain connects TRBV30 to TRBJ2-3; D may match TRBD1 or TRBD2 (5 bases each). V lost 2 bases and J 2 bases, leaving 14 bases between the germline ends. Germline lookup yields CDR1 GTSNPN and CDR2 SVGIG (reference sequence). The CDR3 is 15 amino acids. The CDR3 region is CAWSRQRGYTDTQYF. DNA for the CDR3: TGTGCCTGGAGTCGGCAGAGGGGATACACAGATACGCAGTATTTT.

The rearrangement links TRBV7-2 to TRBJ2-7; 8 nucleotides align to TRBD2. CDR1 and CDR2 from the germline V gene are SGHTA and FQGNSA. This CDR3 spans 14 amino acids. With V trimmed by 3 bases and J by 4 bases, 5 bases remained unmatched. The chain's CDR3 is CASSLAGGGYEQYF. The CDR3 DNA reads TGTGCCAGCAGCTTGGCGGGAGGTGGGTACGAGCAGTACTTC.

With regard to this clonotype: This may be a read error, as it is one base from a much larger clone. The chain has TRBV12-3 or TRBV12-4 and TRBJ1-6; no definite D call. The V and J ends lost 3 bases and 10 bases respectively, with 13 bases between them. The CDR3 has 14 residues. The CDR3 loop is CASSFGQCISPLHF. The CDR3 DNA is TGTGCCAGCAGTTTCGGGCAGTGTATATCACCCCTCCACTTT.

This clonotype was picked up a small number of times. This chain links TRBV12-3 or TRBV12-4 with TRBJ1-2; a weak D match, TRBD1 (5 bases). V was shortened by 2 bases and J by 9 bases, with 16 bases between the two germline ends. The CDR3 contains 14 residues. The DNA of the CDR3 is TGTGCCAGCAGTTTAAACAGGTTGGGACTGAGCTACACCTTC. This translates into CASSLNRLGLSYTF.

The CDR3 DNA follows: TGTGCCACCACCCTCGGGACTAGTATATACGAGCAGTACTTC. Protein: CATTLGTSIYEQYF. The J gene is TRBJ2-7, the V gene TRBV7-9; 8 positions match TRBD2. Germline CDR1 and CDR2: SEHNR and FQNEAQ (reference sequence). With V trimmed by 10 bases and J by 4 bases, 12 bases remained unmatched. The CDR3 contains 14 residues.